Sequencing of this T cell receptor (beta chain) was carried out in a study of tumor-infiltrating lymphocytes in oesophageal squamous cell carcinoma. CDR3 length: 14 amino acids. Germline V gene sequence: CDR1 MDHEN, CDR2 SYDVKM. TCRdb independently ran MiXCR on the PCR reads; one entry per CDR3 protein. The repertoire holds under 9,500 distinct CDR3 sequences, 60% to 70% seen once, with just over 35% in the top ten. The sequence was collected from a female donor with esophageal squamous cell carcinoma. The chain links TRBV28 to TRBJ2-4; 8 nucleotides align to TRBD2. The last part of the DNA fits TRBJ2-1 better; the J call may be wrong. What was sequenced was esophageal tumor tissue. The CDR3 coding sequence is TGTGCCAGCAGTTTTATAGCGGGAATCAATGAGCAGTTCTTC. Residues: CASSFIAGINEQFF.